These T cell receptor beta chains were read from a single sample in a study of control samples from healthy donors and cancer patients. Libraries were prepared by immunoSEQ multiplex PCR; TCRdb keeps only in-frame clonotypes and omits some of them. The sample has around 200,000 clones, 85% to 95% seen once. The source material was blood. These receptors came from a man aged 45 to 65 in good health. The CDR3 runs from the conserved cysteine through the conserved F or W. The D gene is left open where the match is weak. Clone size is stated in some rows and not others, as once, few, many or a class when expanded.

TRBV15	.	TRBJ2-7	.	TGTGCCACCAGCAGAGTTAGCGCGGCCGTGGATGAGCAGTACTTC	CATSRVSAAVDEQYF
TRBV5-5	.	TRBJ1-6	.	TGTGCCAGCAGCTTGGCAGCGGGTTCACCCCTCCACTTT	CASSLAAGSPLHF
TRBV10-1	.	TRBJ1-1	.	TGCGCCAGCAGTGAGAGTGGACAGAACATGAACACTGAAGCTTTCTTT	CASSESGQNMNTEAFF
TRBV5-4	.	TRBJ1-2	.	TGTGCCAGCACCGGGGGTCGGCGAGGGTATGGCTACACCTTC	CASTGGRRGYGYTF
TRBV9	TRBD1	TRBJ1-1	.	TGTGCCAGCAGCGTGATGACAGGGGGCGGAACTGAAGCTTTCTTT	CASSVMTGGGTEAFF
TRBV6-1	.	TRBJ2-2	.	TGTGCCAGCAGTGACGGGACTTCCAACACCGGGGAGCTGTTTTTT	CASSDGTSNTGELFF
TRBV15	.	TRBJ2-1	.	TGTGCCACCAGCTCCCGAAGGGGCAGGGATGAGCAGTTCTTC	CATSSRRGRDEQFF
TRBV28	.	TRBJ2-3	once	TGTGCCAGCAGTTGGAACAGGCCTAGCACAGATACGCAGTATTTT	CASSWNRPSTDTQYF
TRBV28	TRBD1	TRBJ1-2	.	TGTGCCAGCAGTTCATGGACAGGGGGCAATGGCTACACCTTC	CASSSWTGGNGYTF
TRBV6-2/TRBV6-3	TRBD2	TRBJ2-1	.	TGTGCCAGCAGTTACAGCCTGCTAGCGGGGGTTGGGAATGAGCAGTTCTTC	CASSYSLLAGVGNEQFF
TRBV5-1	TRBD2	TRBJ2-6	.	TGCGCCAGCAGCTGGGAGGGAATAGGAGGGGCCAACGTCCTGACTTTC	CASSWEGIGGANVLTF
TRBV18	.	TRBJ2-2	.	TGTGCCAGCTCACCACAACTATCGAGGGGCACCGGGGAGCTGTTTTTT	CASSPQLSRGTGELFF
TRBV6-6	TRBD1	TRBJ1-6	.	TGTGCCAGCAGTCGGGACAGGGGGAACTCCTATAATTCACCCCTCCACTTT	CASSRDRGNSYNSPLHF
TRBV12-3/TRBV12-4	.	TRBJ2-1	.	TGTGCCAGCAGTTTAGGCCCGTACAATGAGCAGTTCTTC	CASSLGPYNEQFF
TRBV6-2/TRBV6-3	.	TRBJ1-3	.	TGTGCCAGCAGTTACTCAGCTTCTGGAAACACCATATATTTT	CASSYSASGNTIYF
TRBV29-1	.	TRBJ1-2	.	TGCAGCGTTGTATCGAGTGCCGAGAGTGGCTACACCTTC	CSVVSSAESGYTF
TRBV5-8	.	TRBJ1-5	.	TGTGCCAGCACGGTCCTGTCAGGCAATCAGCCCCAGCATTTT	CASTVLSGNQPQHF
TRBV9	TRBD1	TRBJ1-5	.	TGTGCCAGCAGCGCCCAGGGGGCTCAGCCCCAGCATTTT	CASSAQGAQPQHF
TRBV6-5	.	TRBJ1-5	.	TGTGCCAGTTCCTCGGGGGGTAGCGGTAATCAGCCCCAGCATTTT	CASSSGGSGNQPQHF
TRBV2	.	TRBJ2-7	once	TGTGCCAGCACGGGACACCCCTACGAGCAGTACTTC	CASTGHPYEQYF
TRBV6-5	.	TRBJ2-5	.	TGTGCCAGCAGTACGCAAGAGACCCAGTACTTC	CASSTQETQYF
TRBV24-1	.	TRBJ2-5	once	TGTGCCACCAGTGATACCGGTCCAGAGACCCAGTACTTC	CATSDTGPETQYF
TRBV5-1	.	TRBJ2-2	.	TGCGCCAGCAGCTTCCAGACAGTTCCGTCCACCGGGGAGCTGTTTTTT	CASSFQTVPSTGELFF
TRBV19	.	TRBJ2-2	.	TGTGCCAGTAGTTCTTGGACTGTCCGGAACACCGGGGAGCTGTTTTTT	CASSSWTVRNTGELFF
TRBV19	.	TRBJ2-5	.	TGTGCCAGTAGTGGTTGGACTAACAAGGAAGAGACCCAGTACTTC	CASSGWTNKEETQYF
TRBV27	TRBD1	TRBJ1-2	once	TGTGCCAGCAGTTTTCTCCAGGGGGCGGGCTACACCTTC	CASSFLQGAGYTF
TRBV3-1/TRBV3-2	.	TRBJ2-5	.	TGTGCCAGCAGCCAAGGTACGCTAGCACAAGAGACCCAGTACTTC	CASSQGTLAQETQYF
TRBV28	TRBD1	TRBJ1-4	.	TGTGCCAGCAGTTTAGTTGACAGGGGGAAAAAACTGTTTTTT	CASSLVDRGKKLFF
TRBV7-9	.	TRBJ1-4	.	TGTGCCAGCACCCTCCCTGGAAGTGAAAAACTGTTTTTT	CASTLPGSEKLFF
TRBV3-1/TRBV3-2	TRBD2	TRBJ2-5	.	TGTGCCAGCAGCCAAGTGTTAGCGGGGGGAGAGACCCAGTACTTC	CASSQVLAGGETQYF
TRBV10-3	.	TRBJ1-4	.	TGTGCCATCAGTCAGGGGCAGGGGAATGAAAAACTGTTTTTT	CAISQGQGNEKLFF
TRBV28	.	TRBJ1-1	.	TGTGCCAGCAGTTCGCCCCCGGGCACTGAAGCTTTCTTT	CASSSPPGTEAFF
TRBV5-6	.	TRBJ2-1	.	TGTGCCAGCTCCCCCCGGGGCGGTTCCTACAATGAGCAGTTCTTC	CASSPRGGSYNEQFF
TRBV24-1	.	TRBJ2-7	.	TGTGCCACCAGTCGAGCGAGCACCTACGAGCAGTACTTC	CATSRASTYEQYF
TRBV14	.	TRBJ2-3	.	TGTGCCAGCAGCCAGCAGCTAGATACGCAGTATTTT	CASSQQLDTQYF